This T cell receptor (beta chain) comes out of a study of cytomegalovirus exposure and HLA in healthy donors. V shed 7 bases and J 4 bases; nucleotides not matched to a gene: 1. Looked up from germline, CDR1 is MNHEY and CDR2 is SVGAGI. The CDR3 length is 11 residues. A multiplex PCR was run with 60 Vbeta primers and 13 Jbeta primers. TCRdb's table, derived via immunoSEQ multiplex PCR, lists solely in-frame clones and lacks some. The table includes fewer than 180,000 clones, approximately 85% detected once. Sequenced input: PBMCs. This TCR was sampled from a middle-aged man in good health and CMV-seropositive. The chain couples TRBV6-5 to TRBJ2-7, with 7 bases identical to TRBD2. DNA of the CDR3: TGTGCCAGCACCGGGGGGTACGAGCAGTACTTC. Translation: CASTGGYEQYF.